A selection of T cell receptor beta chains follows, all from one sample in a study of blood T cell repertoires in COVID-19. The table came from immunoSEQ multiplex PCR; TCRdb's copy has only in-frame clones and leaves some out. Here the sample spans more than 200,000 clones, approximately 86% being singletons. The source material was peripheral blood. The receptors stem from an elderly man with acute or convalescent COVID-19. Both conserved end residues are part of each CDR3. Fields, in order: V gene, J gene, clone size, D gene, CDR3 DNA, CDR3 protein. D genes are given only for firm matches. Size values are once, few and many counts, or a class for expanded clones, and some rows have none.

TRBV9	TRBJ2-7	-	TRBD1	TGTGCCAGCAGCGTAGGAACCGGGACAGGGTTCTACGAGCAGTACTTC	CASSVGTGTGFYEQYF
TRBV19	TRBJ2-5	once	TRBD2	TGTGCCAGTAGTGGACTAGCGAGAGGAGAGACCCAGTACTTC	CASSGLARGETQYF
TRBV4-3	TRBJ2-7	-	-	TGCGCCAGCAGCCAAGATACCTCCAGGTACGAGCAGTACTTC	CASSQDTSRYEQYF
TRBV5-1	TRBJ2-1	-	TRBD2	TGCGCCAGCAGCCTCTTTAGCGGGAGAGGAAATGAGCAGTTCTTC	CASSLFSGRGNEQFF
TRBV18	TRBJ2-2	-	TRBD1	TGTGCCAGCTCCCAAGGAAGGACAGGGCCCGGGGAGCTGTTTTTT	CASSQGRTGPGELFF
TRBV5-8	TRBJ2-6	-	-	TGTGCCAGCAGCTTGGGGCAGTCTGGGGCCAACGTCCTGACTTTC	CASSLGQSGANVLTF
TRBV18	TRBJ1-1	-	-	TGTGCCAGCTCACCGTCCGTTGAAGCTTTCTTT	CASSPSVEAFF
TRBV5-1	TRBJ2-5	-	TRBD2	TGCGCCAGCAGCTTGGCCCAGGGACTAGCTGGGGAGACCCAGTACTTC	CASSLAQGLAGETQYF
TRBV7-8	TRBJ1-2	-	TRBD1	TGTGCCAGCAGCTCCACCGGGACAGGGAGAGGATACACCTTC	CASSSTGTGRGYTF
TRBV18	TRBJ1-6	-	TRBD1	TGTGCCAGCTCACCGCGAAAGGACAGGGACAATTCACCCCTCCACTTT	CASSPRKDRDNSPLHF
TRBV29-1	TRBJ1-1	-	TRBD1	TGCAGCGTTCCTTGGACAGGGGGCGGTTTACCCGACACTGAAGCTTTCTTT	CSVPWTGGGLPDTEAFF
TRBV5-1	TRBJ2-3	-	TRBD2	TGCGCCAGCAGCTGGATCGGGAGGAGCACAGATACGCAGTATTTT	CASSWIGRSTDTQYF
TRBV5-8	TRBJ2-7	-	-	TGTGCCAGCAGACCGGTAGGACTGGTAGCGACCTACGAGCAGTACTTC	CASRPVGLVATYEQYF
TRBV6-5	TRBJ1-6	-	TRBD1	TGTGCCAGCAGACAGGGACAGGGAAATTCACCCCTCCACTTT	CASRQGQGNSPLHF
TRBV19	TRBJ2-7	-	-	TGTGCCACCTCACAGGCAAGTGCCGGCTCCTACGAGCAGTACTTC	CATSQASAGSYEQYF
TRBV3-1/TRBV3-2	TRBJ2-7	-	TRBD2	TGTGCCAGCAGCCAAGGGGGGGGGACCCCAAGCCACGAGCAGTACTTC	CASSQGGGTPSHEQYF
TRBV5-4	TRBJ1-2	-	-	TGTGCCAGCAGCTCGGAGGGACGGCACTATGGCTACACCTTC	CASSSEGRHYGYTF
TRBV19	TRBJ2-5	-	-	TGTGCCAGTAGTGCCGCCGGGACATTGGGTGTGGAGACCCAGTACTTC	CASSAAGTLGVETQYF
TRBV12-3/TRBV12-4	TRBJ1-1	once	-	TGTGCCAGCAGTTTTGGTCATGGGCTTGAAGCTTTCTTT	CASSFGHGLEAFF
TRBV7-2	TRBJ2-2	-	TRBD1	TGTGCCAGCAGCCGGACAGGGGGCAACACCGGGGAGCTGTTTTTT	CASSRTGGNTGELFF
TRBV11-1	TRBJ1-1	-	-	TGTGCCAGCAGCTTAGTGGGCTCCTCCACTGAAGCTTTCTTT	CASSLVGSSTEAFF